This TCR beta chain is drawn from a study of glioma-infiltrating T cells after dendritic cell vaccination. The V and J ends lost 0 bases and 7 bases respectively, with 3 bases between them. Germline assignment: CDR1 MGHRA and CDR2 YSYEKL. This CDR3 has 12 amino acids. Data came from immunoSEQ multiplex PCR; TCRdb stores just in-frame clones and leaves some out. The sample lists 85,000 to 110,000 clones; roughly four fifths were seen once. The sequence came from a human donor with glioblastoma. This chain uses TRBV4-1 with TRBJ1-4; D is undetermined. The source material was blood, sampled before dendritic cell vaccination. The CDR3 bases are TGCGCCAGCAGCCAAGAGAGTGAAAAACTGTTTTTT. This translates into CASSQESEKLFF.